This TCR beta chain emerged from a study of T cell repertoires in cytomegalovirus infection. Study in general: TCR beta signatures that were public indicated CMV infection and matching HLA type. The study's findings and limits: Predominance within the ex vivo response was attributable to HLA-C-restricted CMV-specific TCR beta clonotypes.

V dropped 6 bases and J dropped 3; count of bases not matched to a gene: 6. Germline V CDR1 and CDR2: SNHLY, FYNNEI. The CDR3 consists of 15 residues. Each CDR3 protein gets one entry after TCRdb re-called the reads with MiXCR. The sample includes fewer than 550,000 distinct CDR3 sequences, 11% seen only once; the top ten take about a tenth. Notes on this clonotype: Antigen unknown.

The TCR originated in a human donor in good health (CMV status not recorded). Some clones in this sample may be carry-over from other donors' samples. Sequencing was performed on PBMCs. The chain carries TRBV2 and TRBJ2-7; 12 bases fit TRBD1. DNA of the CDR3: TGTGCCAGCAGGGGGGGGACAGGGGGCTTCTACGAGCAGTACTTC. The encoded protein is CASRGGTGGFYEQYF.